This is a list of T cell receptor beta chains from one sample in a study of metastatic and nonmetastatic thyroid tumors. TCRdb redid the clone calls on the PCR reads using MiXCR. This table has 15,000 to 20,000 clones, approximately 23% appearing once. Sample: adjacent normal tissue. These receptors all come from a female donor with papillary thyroid cancer or a benign thyroid nodule (not recorded which). Some clones in this sample may be carry-over from other donors' samples. CDR3s include the opening cysteine and the closing phenylalanine or tryptophan. Each record gives: D gene, clone size, J gene, CDR3 length, V gene, CDR3 protein, CDR3 DNA. D genes are given only for firm matches. Expanded clones are given a class, and other clones once, few, many or no size at all.

D gene: NA; clone size: many; J gene: TRBJ1-5; CDR3 length: 18; V gene: TRBV7-3; CDR3 protein: CASSLPASYRRSNQPQHF; CDR3 DNA: TGTGCCAGCAGCTTACCCGCAAGTTACAGACGCAGCAATCAGCCCCAGCATTTT
D gene: NA; clone size: many; J gene: TRBJ2-3; CDR3 length: 8; V gene: TRBV28; CDR3 protein: CITDTQYF; CDR3 DNA: TGCATCACAGATACGCAGTATTTT
D gene: NA; clone size: few; J gene: TRBJ1-6; CDR3 length: 13; V gene: TRBV20-1; CDR3 protein: CSAMGHLNSPLHF; CDR3 DNA: TGCAGTGCTATGGGACACCTTAATTCACCCCTCCACTTT
D gene: TRBD1; clone size: medium-sized; J gene: TRBJ1-2; CDR3 length: 13; V gene: TRBV6-1; CDR3 protein: CASHRDRVPGYTF; CDR3 DNA: TGTGCCAGCCACCGGGACAGGGTCCCTGGCTACACCTTC
D gene: NA; clone size: medium-sized; J gene: TRBJ2-2; CDR3 length: 14; V gene: TRBV24-1; CDR3 protein: CATSDFKSTGELFF; CDR3 DNA: TGTGCCACCAGTGATTTTAAGAGCACCGGGGAGCTGTTTTTT
D gene: NA; clone size: NA; J gene: TRBJ2-5; CDR3 length: 14; V gene: TRBV2; CDR3 protein: CASTGSGAPETQYF; CDR3 DNA: TGTGCCAGCACGGGTTCGGGGGCCCCAGAGACCCAGTACTTC
D gene: NA; clone size: medium-sized; J gene: TRBJ2-7; CDR3 length: 12; V gene: TRBV24-1; CDR3 protein: CATSQTEYEQYF; CDR3 DNA: TGTGCCACCAGCCAGACAGAATACGAGCAGTACTTC
D gene: NA; clone size: many; J gene: TRBJ2-1; CDR3 length: 11; V gene: TRBV20-1; CDR3 protein: CSASSNNEQFF; CDR3 DNA: TGCAGTGCTAGCTCTAACAATGAGCAGTTCTTC
D gene: NA; clone size: large; J gene: TRBJ2-7; CDR3 length: 16; V gene: TRBV28; CDR3 protein: CASSLWGSPGSYEQYF; CDR3 DNA: TGTGCCAGCAGTTTATGGGGGAGTCCGGGCTCCTACGAGCAGTACTTC
D gene: TRBD2; clone size: few; J gene: TRBJ2-7; CDR3 length: 12; V gene: TRBV28; CDR3 protein: CASTTSGGEQYF; CDR3 DNA: TGTGCCAGCACCACTTCGGGGGGCGAGCAGTACTTC
D gene: TRBD1; clone size: many; J gene: TRBJ2-7; CDR3 length: 19; V gene: TRBV2; CDR3 protein: CASRRPSGTGGLGLYEQYF; CDR3 DNA: TGTGCCAGCCGTAGACCGTCAGGGACAGGGGGTCTTGGACTGTACGAGCAGTACTTC
D gene: NA; clone size: NA; J gene: TRBJ2-7; CDR3 length: 14; V gene: TRBV11-2; CDR3 protein: CASSLDRLVCEQYF; CDR3 DNA: TGTGCCAGCAGCTTAGATAGGTTAGTCTGCGAGCAGTACTTC
D gene: NA; clone size: few; J gene: TRBJ2-2; CDR3 length: 15; V gene: TRBV20-1; CDR3 protein: CSARGPEANTGELFF; CDR3 DNA: TGCAGTGCTAGAGGCCCGGAGGCGAACACCGGGGAGCTGTTTTTT
D gene: NA; clone size: few; J gene: TRBJ1-1; CDR3 length: 14; V gene: TRBV6-2/TRBV6-3; CDR3 protein: CASSYSTGVTEAFF; CDR3 DNA: TGTGCCAGCAGTTACTCGACGGGAGTTACTGAAGCTTTCTTT
D gene: NA; clone size: NA; J gene: TRBJ1-3; CDR3 length: 14; V gene: TRBV7-2; CDR3 protein: CASIFLGSGNTIYF; CDR3 DNA: TGTGCCAGCATCTTTCTGGGATCGGGAAACACCATATACTTT
D gene: TRBD1; clone size: NA; J gene: TRBJ1-3; CDR3 length: 14; V gene: TRBV5-1; CDR3 protein: CASSIQTGGNTIYF; CDR3 DNA: TGCGCCAGCAGCATACAGACAGGGGGGAACACCATATATTTT
D gene: NA; clone size: many; J gene: TRBJ2-1; CDR3 length: 13; V gene: TRBV5-1; CDR3 protein: CASSFTGLNEQFF; CDR3 DNA: TGCGCCAGCAGCTTCACAGGGTTGAATGAGCAGTTCTTC
D gene: NA; clone size: once; J gene: TRBJ2-6; CDR3 length: 16; V gene: TRBV7-6; CDR3 protein: CASSLGYGSGANVLTF; CDR3 DNA: TGTGCCAGCAGCTTAGGGTACGGGTCTGGGGCCAACGTCCTGACTTTC
D gene: TRBD2; clone size: many; J gene: TRBJ2-7; CDR3 length: 15; V gene: TRBV4-1; CDR3 protein: CASSQGLAVTYEQYF; CDR3 DNA: TGCGCCAGCAGCCAAGGGCTAGCGGTCACCTACGAGCAGTACTTC
D gene: TRBD2; clone size: NA; J gene: TRBJ2-1; CDR3 length: 15; V gene: TRBV6-1; CDR3 protein: CASSRGLAGEVVELF; CDR3 DNA: TGTGCCAGCAGTCGCGGACTAGCGGGAGAGGTTGTGGAGTTGTTC
D gene: TRBD2; clone size: NA; J gene: TRBJ2-2; CDR3 length: 15; V gene: TRBV20-1; CDR3 protein: CSAMVGGRAAGELFF; CDR3 DNA: TGCAGTGCTATGGTGGGCGGGAGGGCCGCCGGGGAGCTGTTTTTT
D gene: NA; clone size: many; J gene: TRBJ2-2; CDR3 length: 14; V gene: TRBV11-3; CDR3 protein: CASSLQTNTGELFF; CDR3 DNA: TGTGCCAGCAGCTTGCAGACTAACACCGGGGAGCTGTTTTTT
D gene: TRBD1; clone size: medium-sized; J gene: TRBJ2-7; CDR3 length: 15; V gene: TRBV15; CDR3 protein: CATAVGTGALPEQYF; CDR3 DNA: TGTGCCACGGCCGTCGGGACAGGGGCATTACCGGAGCAGTACTTC
D gene: NA; clone size: few; J gene: TRBJ2-6; CDR3 length: 14; V gene: TRBV12-5; CDR3 protein: CASGSTPGSNVLTF; CDR3 DNA: TGTGCTAGTGGTTCGACCCCTGGGTCCAACGTCCTGACTTTC
D gene: TRBD1; clone size: medium-sized; J gene: TRBJ2-7; CDR3 length: 16; V gene: TRBV6-5; CDR3 protein: CASSYSSLRGPYEQYF; CDR3 DNA: TGTGCCAGCAGTTACTCGTCGTTAAGGGGGCCCTACGAGCAGTACTTC
D gene: TRBD2; clone size: many; J gene: TRBJ2-7; CDR3 length: 15; V gene: TRBV9; CDR3 protein: CASSPRTSVAYEQYF; CDR3 DNA: TGTGCCAGCAGCCCTCGGACTAGCGTAGCCTACGAGCAGTACTTC
D gene: NA; clone size: NA; J gene: TRBJ2-6; CDR3 length: 16; V gene: TRBV7-8; CDR3 protein: CASSPWSMTGANVLTF; CDR3 DNA: TGTGCCAGCAGTCCCTGGAGTATGACTGGGGCCAACGTCCTGACTTTC
D gene: NA; clone size: medium-sized; J gene: TRBJ2-1; CDR3 length: 16; V gene: TRBV11-2; CDR3 protein: CASSLRPTVTNNEQFF; CDR3 DNA: TGTGCCAGCAGCCTACGGCCGACAGTGACAAACAATGAGCAGTTCTTC
D gene: TRBD2; clone size: many; J gene: TRBJ2-1; CDR3 length: 17; V gene: TRBV13; CDR3 protein: CASSLALAGGSYNEQFF; CDR3 DNA: TGTGCCAGCAGCTTAGCACTAGCGGGTGGCTCCTACAATGAGCAGTTCTTC
D gene: NA; clone size: many; J gene: TRBJ1-2; CDR3 length: 17; V gene: TRBV7-8; CDR3 protein: CASSLRRQGGVDYGYTF; CDR3 DNA: TGTGCCAGCAGCTTAAGGAGACAAGGGGGGGTGGACTATGGCTACACCTTC
D gene: NA; clone size: NA; J gene: TRBJ1-2; CDR3 length: 14; V gene: TRBV9; CDR3 protein: CASSVVTGYYGYTF; CDR3 DNA: TGTGCCAGCAGCGTAGTCACGGGGTACTATGGCTACACCTTC
D gene: NA; clone size: NA; J gene: TRBJ2-2; CDR3 length: 15; V gene: TRBV20-1; CDR3 protein: CSAIAAVDTGGELFF; CDR3 DNA: TGCAGTGCTATAGCCGCAGTGGACACCGGTGGGGAGCTTTTTTTT
D gene: TRBD2; clone size: many; J gene: TRBJ2-1; CDR3 length: 15; V gene: TRBV11-2; CDR3 protein: CASSLGLAVLNEQFF; CDR3 DNA: TGTGCCAGCAGCTTGGGACTAGCGGTCCTCAATGAGCAGTTCTTC
D gene: NA; clone size: few; J gene: TRBJ1-4; CDR3 length: 13; V gene: TRBV2; CDR3 protein: CASLDTTNEKLFF; CDR3 DNA: TGTGCCAGCTTGGATACAACTAATGAAAAACTGTTTTTT
D gene: NA; clone size: NA; J gene: TRBJ1-2; CDR3 length: 15; V gene: TRBV20-1; CDR3 protein: CSARNPVTTGGGYTF; CDR3 DNA: TGCAGTGCTAGAAATCCGGTGACCACCGGGGGTGGCTACACCTTC
D gene: NA; clone size: once; J gene: TRBJ2-1; CDR3 length: 17; V gene: TRBV11-2; CDR3 protein: CASSSYLLPSSYNEQFF; CDR3 DNA: TGTGCCAGCAGCTCCTACCTACTACCGAGCTCCTACAATGAGCAGTTCTTC
D gene: NA; clone size: few; J gene: TRBJ1-2; CDR3 length: 15; V gene: TRBV27; CDR3 protein: CASRLSKGPNYGYTF; CDR3 DNA: TGTGCCAGCAGGCTCTCAAAGGGACCGAACTATGGCTACACCTTC
D gene: NA; clone size: many; J gene: TRBJ2-4; CDR3 length: 12; V gene: TRBV3-1; CDR3 protein: CASSQRGYIQYF; CDR3 DNA: TGTGCCAGCAGCCAGAGGGGATACATTCAGTACTTC
D gene: NA; clone size: NA; J gene: TRBJ2-3; CDR3 length: 13; V gene: TRBV7-3; CDR3 protein: CASSFRRAYTQYF; CDR3 DNA: TGTGCCAGCAGCTTTAGAAGGGCATATACGCAGTATTTT
D gene: TRBD1; clone size: many; J gene: TRBJ2-2; CDR3 length: 15; V gene: TRBV19; CDR3 protein: CASRRDRVGTGELFF; CDR3 DNA: TGTGCCAGTAGACGGGACAGGGTGGGCACCGGGGAGCTGTTTTTT
D gene: TRBD2; clone size: medium-sized; J gene: TRBJ2-3; CDR3 length: 17; V gene: TRBV27; CDR3 protein: CASSSPGLAGSTDTQYF; CDR3 DNA: TGTGCCAGCAGTTCGCCGGGACTAGCGGGAAGCACAGATACGCAGTATTTT
D gene: NA; clone size: many; J gene: TRBJ2-1; CDR3 length: 14; V gene: TRBV5-1; CDR3 protein: CASSLEQVYNEQFF; CDR3 DNA: TGCGCCAGCAGCTTGGAACAGGTGTACAATGAGCAGTTCTTC
D gene: NA; clone size: NA; J gene: TRBJ2-5; CDR3 length: 13; V gene: TRBV12-3/TRBV12-4; CDR3 protein: CASSLWESETQYF; CDR3 DNA: TGTGCCAGCAGTTTATGGGAGTCAGAGACCCAGTACTTC
D gene: NA; clone size: NA; J gene: TRBJ1-1; CDR3 length: 15; V gene: TRBV2; CDR3 protein: CASSDIYARNTEAFF; CDR3 DNA: TGTGCCAGCAGTGATATCTACGCTCGGAACACTGAAGCTTTCTTT
D gene: TRBD1; clone size: once; J gene: TRBJ2-1; CDR3 length: 14; V gene: TRBV20-1; CDR3 protein: CSPSPGTGSYEQFF; CDR3 DNA: TGCAGCCCCTCCCCCGGGACAGGGAGCTATGAGCAGTTCTTC
D gene: NA; clone size: many; J gene: TRBJ2-1; CDR3 length: 17; V gene: TRBV7-2; CDR3 protein: CASSTEGGLDRINEQFF; CDR3 DNA: TGTGCCAGCAGCACTGAGGGGGGGCTAGATAGGATCAATGAGCAGTTCTTC
D gene: NA; clone size: NA; J gene: TRBJ1-1; CDR3 length: 15; V gene: TRBV20-1; CDR3 protein: CSARDSGAANTEAFF; CDR3 DNA: TGCAGTGCTAGGGATTCCGGGGCCGCGAACACTGAAGCTTTCTTT
D gene: NA; clone size: few; J gene: TRBJ2-7; CDR3 length: 13; V gene: TRBV6-1; CDR3 protein: CASSLGPAYEQYF; CDR3 DNA: TGTGCCAGCAGCCTTGGACCGGCCTACGAGCAGTACTTC
D gene: NA; clone size: once; J gene: TRBJ2-2; CDR3 length: 13; V gene: TRBV7-3; CDR3 protein: CASRRGVTGELFF; CDR3 DNA: TGTGCCAGCAGGAGAGGCGTAACCGGGGAGCTGTTTTTT
D gene: NA; clone size: many; J gene: TRBJ1-2; CDR3 length: 13; V gene: TRBV18; CDR3 protein: CASSPGQPYGYTF; CDR3 DNA: TGTGCCAGCTCACCAGGTCAGCCCTATGGCTACACCTTC
D gene: TRBD1; clone size: few; J gene: TRBJ2-7; CDR3 length: 16; V gene: TRBV29-1; CDR3 protein: CSVKFPVQGTFSEQYF; CDR3 DNA: TGCAGCGTTAAATTTCCGGTACAGGGGACCTTTTCCGAGCAGTACTTC
D gene: TRBD1; clone size: medium-sized; J gene: TRBJ1-2; CDR3 length: 13; V gene: TRBV19; CDR3 protein: CASSPGGLWDYTF; CDR3 DNA: TGTGCCAGTAGCCCAGGGGGCCTATGGGACTACACCTTC
D gene: NA; clone size: many; J gene: TRBJ2-2; CDR3 length: 15; V gene: TRBV20-1; CDR3 protein: CSARWGLVGTGELFF; CDR3 DNA: TGCAGTGCCCGGTGGGGGTTAGTTGGTACCGGGGAGCTGTTTTTT